The clone carrying this TCR beta chain was picked up many times. Its antigen is currently unknown. These data come from a study of tumor and adjacent non-tumor tissue in lung cancer. Across the whole study: Histology: 12 adenocarcinoma, a couple of squamous cell carcinoma, 1 small cell lung cancer. The patients, 10 men and about 5 women, were about 30 to 76 with stage I to III disease.

RNA was extracted from bulk tissue without any cell sorting. The library came from three nested PCR rounds adapted from ARM-PCR protocols. TCRdb re-called the multiplex PCR reads with MiXCR, one entry per CDR3 protein. The sample has some 90,000 distinct CDR3 sequences; roughly three fifths are singletons. Germline CDR1 and CDR2: ENHRY and SYGVKD. V lost 8 bases to trimming and J lost 2 bases, with 22 bases between them. CDR3 length: 17 residues. Findings and limits, study-wide: Tumor TCR diversity, when higher, was linked to shorter survival.

The source material was lung tumor tissue. This clonotype was obtained from a man in his 70s with non-small cell lung cancer. The V gene is TRBV10-3, the J gene TRBJ1-3, with D possibly matching TRBD1 (5 bases). Here the CDR3 reads CAISGTTLPVPGNTIYF. In nucleotides, the CDR3 is TGTGCCATCTCCGGGACCACCCTACCCGTTCCTGGAAACACCATATATTTT.